This T cell receptor beta chain was captured by sequencing in a study of blood T cell repertoires in COVID-19. Study summary: There were acute and convalescent COVID-19 samples, and they came from the United States, Italy and Spain.

The CDR3 totals 17 residues. From germline, CDR1 is SGHAT and CDR2 FQNNGV. V dropped 3 bases and J dropped 1 base, with 17 bases sitting between them. Sequenced by immunoSEQ multiplex PCR; TCRdb stores in-frame clones only, minus some. The top ten hold approximately 8.1% of the sample, which has approximately 210,000 clones, approximately 84% seen once. The TCR sequence derives from a woman aged 45 to 65 with active or convalescent COVID-19. The chain has TRBV11-2 and TRBJ2-3; D not certain. Sequencing was performed on peripheral blood. The CDR3 spells CASSFVGRKWGTDTQYF. The DNA for the CDR3 is TGTGCCAGCAGCTTTGTAGGCAGGAAATGGGGCACAGATACGCAGTATTTT.